This is a list of T cell receptor beta chains from one sample in a study of cytotoxic CD8 clonotypes in ibrutinib-treated CLL. Clones were read by immunoSEQ multiplex PCR, and TCRdb kept only the in-frame ones, dropping some. This repertoire shows around 200,000 clones, about 75% found once; its top ten account for 5.5% to 6%. The sequencing here drew on PBMCs, taken after 12 months of ibrutinib treatment. The receptors were gathered from a human donor with chronic lymphocytic leukemia. Both conserved end residues are part of each CDR3. A D gene is named only where the DNA matches it firmly. Some rows have no size entry. The others give once, few or many, or a class for an expanded clone.

D	V	J	length	size	CDR3	DNA
-	TRBV19	TRBJ2-1	15	-	CASSDDSRLHNEQFF	TGTGCCAGTAGCGACGACAGTAGACTCCACAATGAGCAGTTCTTC
-	TRBV6-1	TRBJ2-7	14	-	CASSQTTGPYEQYF	TGTGCCAGCAGTCAGACGACAGGACCCTACGAGCAGTACTTC
-	TRBV6-1	TRBJ1-4	12	many	CASSELGEKLFF	TGTGCCAGCAGTGAATTGGGAGAAAAACTGTTTTTT
-	TRBV7-8	TRBJ1-4	18	-	CASSLVDRPRGTNEKLFF	TGTGCCAGCAGCTTAGTAGACAGACCCAGGGGAACTAATGAAAAACTGTTTTTT
-	TRBV25-1	TRBJ2-6	17	-	CASTRGGFLSGANVLTF	TGTGCCAGCACCCGGGGTGGGTTCCTCTCTGGGGCCAACGTCCTGACTTTC
TRBD1	TRBV18	TRBJ1-6	15	once	CASSPRTGMNSPLHF	TGTGCCAGCTCACCACGGACAGGCATGAATTCACCCCTCCACTTT
TRBD1	TRBV28	TRBJ2-1	15	-	CASSSTGTSYNEQFF	TGTGCCAGCAGTTCGACAGGGACAAGCTACAATGAGCAGTTCTTC
-	TRBV6-5	TRBJ2-3	15	-	CASSLTGPSTDTQYF	TGTGCCAGCAGTCTTACAGGGCCGAGCACAGATACGCAGTATTTT
-	TRBV20-1	TRBJ2-7	11	-	CRAAGPLEQYF	TGCAGGGCCGCGGGCCCCCTAGAGCAGTACTTC
TRBD1	TRBV28	TRBJ2-7	16	-	CASRSSGQGAFYEQYF	TGTGCCAGCAGGTCGTCGGGACAGGGGGCGTTTTACGAGCAGTACTTC
-	TRBV4-1	TRBJ1-6	18	-	CASSQDLGERGLNSPLHF	TGCGCCAGCAGCCAAGATTTGGGGGAGAGGGGGTTAAATTCACCCCTCCACTTT
TRBD1	TRBV19	TRBJ1-1	13	-	CASRGQRNTEAFF	TGTGCCAGTAGGGGACAGCGGAACACTGAAGCTTTCTTT
-	TRBV30	TRBJ1-1	12	few	CAFTQSGTEAFF	TGTGCCTTCACCCAGAGTGGCACTGAAGCTTTCTTT
-	TRBV28	TRBJ1-2	15	once	CASITSGPGIYGYTF	TGTGCCAGCATCACTTCCGGCCCCGGGATATATGGCTACACCTTC
-	TRBV27	TRBJ1-2	14	few	CASSFSSGWSGYTF	TGTGCCAGCAGTTTTTCGTCCGGTTGGAGTGGCTACACCTTC
TRBD1	TRBV7-9	TRBJ2-1	15	-	CASNLMGQGSDEQFF	TGTGCCAGCAACTTAATGGGACAGGGTTCGGATGAGCAGTTCTTC
TRBD2	TRBV6-5	TRBJ2-4	14	-	CASSSLAGPNIQYF	TGTGCCAGCAGTTCCCTAGCGGGTCCCAACATTCAGTACTTC
TRBD1	TRBV30	TRBJ2-7	14	-	CASTSGTGDDEQYF	TGTGCCTCCACATCGGGGACAGGGGACGACGAGCAGTACTTC
TRBD2	TRBV27	TRBJ2-1	14	once	CASSSGGTYNEQFF	TGTGCCAGCAGTTCCGGGGGGACCTACAATGAGCAGTTCTTC
-	TRBV19	TRBJ2-5	15	-	CASSTGASLQETQYF	TGTGCCAGTAGTACTGGGGCCTCACTCCAAGAGACCCAGTACTTC
TRBD1	TRBV6-1	TRBJ2-2	13	few	CASKGQGTGELFF	TGTGCCAGCAAGGGACAGGGCACCGGGGAGCTGTTTTTT
-	TRBV9	TRBJ1-1	15	-	CASSLTPEKNTEAFF	TGTGCCAGCAGCCTAACACCTGAGAAGAACACTGAAGCTTTCTTT
-	TRBV5-1	TRBJ2-1	16	-	CASSLDGWDSYNEQFF	TGCGCCAGCAGCTTAGACGGGTGGGACTCCTACAATGAGCAGTTCTTC
-	TRBV7-2	TRBJ1-1	16	-	CASSLNRAQGATEAFF	TGTGCCAGCAGCTTAAACCGCGCGCAGGGTGCCACTGAAGCTTTCTTT
-	TRBV30	TRBJ1-1	13	few	CAWKQNTNTEAFF	TGTGCCTGGAAACAGAACACTAACACTGAAGCTTTCTTT
TRBD1	TRBV5-1	TRBJ1-6	15	-	CASSSPDRGYSPLHF	TGCGCCAGCAGCTCCCCGGACAGGGGTTATTCACCCCTCCACTTT
-	TRBV10-1	TRBJ1-2	16	-	CASSEGRVGDNYGYTF	TGCGCCAGCAGTGAAGGCAGGGTAGGAGATAACTATGGCTACACCTTC
-	TRBV28	TRBJ2-7	15	-	CASSSSMDGLYEQYF	TGTGCCAGCAGTTCCTCAATGGACGGCCTCTACGAGCAGTACTTC
TRBD1	TRBV4-3	TRBJ1-1	18	-	CASSQDPIGTGGVIQAFF	TGCGCCAGCAGCCAAGATCCGATCGGGACAGGGGGCGTTATTCAAGCTTTCTTT
TRBD2	TRBV11-2	TRBJ2-1	13	-	CASSLLGGDEQFF	TGTGCCAGCAGCTTATTGGGGGGGGATGAGCAGTTCTTC
-	TRBV7-9	TRBJ2-7	14	-	CASSHPWFGDEQYF	TGTGCCAGCAGCCACCCCTGGTTCGGCGACGAGCAGTACTTC
TRBD2	TRBV5-6	TRBJ2-5	16	-	CASSPRASGGVETQYF	TGTGCCAGCAGCCCGCGGGCTAGCGGGGGGGTAGAGACCCAGTACTTC
-	TRBV28	TRBJ2-5	14	-	CASRAPQASETQYF	TGTGCCAGCAGGGCGCCCCAGGCCTCAGAGACCCAGTACTTC
-	TRBV28	TRBJ2-1	14	-	CASSPGEPPNEQFF	TGTGCCAGCAGCCCTGGGGAACCTCCCAATGAGCAGTTCTTC
-	TRBV11-2	TRBJ1-1	12	-	CASSPTPSEAFF	TGTGCCAGCAGCCCAACCCCATCTGAAGCTTTCTTT
-	TRBV28	TRBJ1-1	12	-	CASSTFDRAPFF	TGTGCCAGCAGCACTTTCGATAGGGCACCTTTCTTT
-	TRBV28	TRBJ1-5	12	-	CASRFPNQPQHF	TGTGCCAGCAGGTTCCCGAATCAGCCCCAGCATTTT
-	TRBV6-5	TRBJ1-5	13	-	CASTLGGDQPQHF	TGTGCCAGCACCTTAGGGGGGGATCAGCCCCAGCATTTT
TRBD1	TRBV4-2	TRBJ1-1	17	few	CASSLTGGVWMDTEAFF	TGTGCCAGCAGCCTGACAGGGGGCGTGTGGATGGACACTGAAGCTTTCTTT
-	TRBV2	TRBJ1-6	15	-	CASTKGTRRGSPLHF	TGTGCCAGCACCAAAGGGACGCGGCGTGGTTCACCCCTCCACTTT
TRBD1	TRBV6-1	TRBJ1-4	15	-	CASSFQGATNEKLFF	TGTGCCAGCAGTTTTCAGGGGGCGACTAATGAAAAACTGTTTTTT
-	TRBV4-3	TRBJ2-7	16	-	CASSQDMWKSSYEQYF	TGCGCCAGCAGCCAAGATATGTGGAAAAGCTCCTACGAGCAGTACTTC
-	TRBV20-1	TRBJ2-7	11	-	CSAREAGEQYF	TGCAGTGCTAGAGAGGCTGGCGAGCAGTACTTC
-	TRBV15	TRBJ1-1	13	-	CANPGRKNTEAFF	TGTGCCAATCCGGGACGCAAGAACACTGAAGCTTTCTTT
-	TRBV5-1	TRBJ2-3	12	few	CASSLAADTQYF	TGCGCCAGCAGCTTGGCCGCAGATACGCAGTATTTT
TRBD1	TRBV7-2	TRBJ1-2	16	once	CASSLQTGVANYGYTF	TGTGCCAGCAGCTTACAAACAGGGGTTGCTAACTATGGCTACACCTTC
TRBD1	TRBV19	TRBJ2-3	13	-	CASSRDRGDTQYF	TGTGCCAGTAGTAGAGACAGGGGAGATACGCAGTATTTT
-	TRBV6-1	TRBJ1-2	13	-	CASSPSGSYGYTF	TGTGCCAGCAGTCCTAGCGGGAGCTATGGCTACACCTTC
-	TRBV18	TRBJ1-2	13	-	CASSREANYGYTF	TGTGCCAGCTCCAGAGAGGCTAACTATGGCTACACCTTC
TRBD1	TRBV19	TRBJ2-1	15	-	CASSITGTGRGEQFF	TGTGCCAGTAGTATTACCGGGACAGGGCGAGGAGAGCAGTTCTTC